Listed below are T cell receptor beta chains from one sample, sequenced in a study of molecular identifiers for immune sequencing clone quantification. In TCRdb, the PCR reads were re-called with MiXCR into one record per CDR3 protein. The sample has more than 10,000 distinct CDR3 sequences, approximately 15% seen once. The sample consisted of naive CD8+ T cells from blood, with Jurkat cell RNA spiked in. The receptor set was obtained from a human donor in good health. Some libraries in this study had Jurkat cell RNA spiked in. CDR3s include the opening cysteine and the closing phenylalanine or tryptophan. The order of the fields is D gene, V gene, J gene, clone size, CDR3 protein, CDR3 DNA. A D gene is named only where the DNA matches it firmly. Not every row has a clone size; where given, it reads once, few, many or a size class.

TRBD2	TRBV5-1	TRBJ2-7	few	CASSFSSGSHEQYF	TGCGCCAGCAGCTTTTCTAGCGGGAGTCACGAGCAGTACTTC
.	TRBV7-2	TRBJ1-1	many	CASSLGVGPTEAFF	TGTGCCAGCAGCTTAGGGGTAGGCCCCACTGAAGCTTTCTTT
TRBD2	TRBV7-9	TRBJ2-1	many	CASSLARPSSGSFNEQFF	TGTGCCAGCAGCTTAGCCCGACCTTCTAGCGGGAGTTTCAATGAGCAGTTCTTC
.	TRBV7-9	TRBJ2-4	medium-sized	CASSLDKAKNIQYF	TGTGCCAGCAGCCTCGATAAAGCCAAAAACATTCAGTACTTC
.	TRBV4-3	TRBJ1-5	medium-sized	CASSQRLGSNQPQHF	TGCGCCAGCAGCCAACGGTTGGGGAGCAATCAGCCCCAGCATTTT
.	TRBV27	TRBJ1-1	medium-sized	CASRTGATEAFF	TGTGCCAGCAGAACCGGGGCCACTGAAGCTTTCTTT
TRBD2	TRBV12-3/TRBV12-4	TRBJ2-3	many	CASSLLAGAADTQYF	TGTGCCAGCAGTCTTCTTGCGGGAGCAGCCGATACGCAGTATTTT
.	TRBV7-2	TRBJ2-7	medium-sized	CASSLVGYEQYF	TGTGCCAGCAGCTTAGTGGGCTACGAGCAGTACTTC
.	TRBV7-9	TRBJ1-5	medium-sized	CASSFNGDSNQPQHF	TGTGCCAGCAGCTTCAATGGAGACAGTAATCAGCCCCAGCATTTT
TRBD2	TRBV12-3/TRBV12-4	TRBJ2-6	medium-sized	CASSLGASGLPGANVLTF	TGTGCCAGCAGCCTAGGGGCTAGCGGGCTCCCTGGGGCCAACGTCCTGACTTTC
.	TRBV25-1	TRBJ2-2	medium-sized	CASGDTGELFF	TGTGCCAGCGGGGACACCGGGGAGCTGTTTTTT
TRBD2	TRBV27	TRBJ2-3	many	CASSLSLAGLGTDTQYF	TGTGCCAGCAGTTTATCGTTAGCGGGACTAGGCACAGATACGCAGTATTTT
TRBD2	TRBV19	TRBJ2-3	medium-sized	CASTEAGGVDTQYF	TGTGCCAGTACCGAAGCGGGAGGTGTAGATACGCAGTATTTT
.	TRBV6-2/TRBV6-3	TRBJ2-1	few	CASSYGNEQFF	TGTGCCAGCAGTTACGGCAATGAGCAGTTCTTC
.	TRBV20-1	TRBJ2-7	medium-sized	CSAEDFESYEQYF	TGCAGTGCCGAGGACTTCGAGAGCTACGAGCAGTACTTC
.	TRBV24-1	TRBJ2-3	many	CATSDALGQNPDTQYF	TGTGCCACCAGTGACGCACTAGGACAAAACCCAGATACGCAGTATTTT
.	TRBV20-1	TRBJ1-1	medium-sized	CSALVGGDRTEAFF	TGCAGTGCCCTGGTGGGGGGCGACCGCACTGAAGCTTTCTTT
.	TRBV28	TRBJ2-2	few	CASSLMEGLKETWAGELFF	TGTGCCAGCAGTTTGATGGAAGGACTAAAAGAGACTTGGGCCGGGGAGCTGTTTTTT
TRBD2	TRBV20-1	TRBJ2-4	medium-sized	CSASRTSGELAKNIQYF	TGCAGTGCTAGCAGGACTAGCGGGGAACTAGCCAAAAACATTCAGTACTTC
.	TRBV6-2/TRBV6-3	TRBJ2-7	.	CASSYSAGGGGAYEQYF	TGTGCCAGCAGTTACTCCGCCGGAGGAGGTGGGGCGTACGAGCAGTACTTC
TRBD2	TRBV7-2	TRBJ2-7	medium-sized	CASSWTSGPSYEQYF	TGTGCCAGCAGCTGGACTAGCGGGCCGTCCTACGAGCAGTACTTC
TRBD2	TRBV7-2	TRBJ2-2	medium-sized	CASSLDPRGLAGYTGELFF	TGTGCCAGCAGCTTAGACCCCCGGGGACTAGCGGGTTACACCGGGGAGCTGTTTTTT
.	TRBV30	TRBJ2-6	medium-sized	CAWRPIPGANVLTF	TGTGCCTGGAGACCCATCCCTGGGGCCAACGTCCTGACTTTC
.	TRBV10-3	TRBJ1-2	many	CAISESSHGYTF	TGTGCCATCAGTGAGTCGAGTCATGGCTACACCTTC
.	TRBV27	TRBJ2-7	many	CASSLYQGTSYEQYF	TGTGCCAGCAGTTTATACCAGGGCACTTCCTACGAGCAGTACTTC
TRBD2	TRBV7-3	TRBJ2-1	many	CASSKELAGGCNEQFF	TGTGCCAGCAGCAAAGAACTAGCGGGAGGTTGCAATGAGCAGTTCTTC
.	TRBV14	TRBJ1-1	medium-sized	CASSPTTWGTEAFF	TGTGCCAGCAGCCCCACAACGTGGGGGACTGAAGCTTTCTTT
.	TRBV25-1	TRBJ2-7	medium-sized	CASSEYRSEQYF	TGTGCCAGCAGTGAATATAGGTCCGAGCAGTACTTC
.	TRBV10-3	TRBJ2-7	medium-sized	CAISESTYEQYF	TGTGCCATCAGTGAGTCCACATACGAGCAGTACTTC
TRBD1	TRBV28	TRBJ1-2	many	CASSFTGQGYGYTF	TGTGCCAGCAGTTTCACGGGACAGGGATATGGCTACACCTTC
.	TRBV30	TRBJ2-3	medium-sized	CAWSHPLEALEDTQYF	TGTGCCTGGTCTCACCCCCTTGAGGCGTTAGAAGATACGCAGTATTTT
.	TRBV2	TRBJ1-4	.	CASLTNEKQFF	TGTGCCAGCCTTACAAATGAAAAACAGTTTTTT